A single sample is the source of the 2 T cell receptor beta chains below, sequenced in a study of sequential checkpoint blockade in melanoma. The sample's treatment: randomized to nivolumab then ipilimumab (arm A) or the reverse (arm B). Profiling relied on immunoSEQ multiplex PCR, and the TCRdb table lists in-frame clones only, not all of them. The top ten hold less than 25% of the sample, which has several thousand clones, around 66% seen once. Sequencing was performed on CD8+ T cells sorted from blood (inferred from file names), taken from a patient given nivolumab and ipilimumab in sequence. The source of these receptors is a human donor with melanoma.

This clone was counted only a few times. The chain has TRBV7-6 and TRBJ2-2; 8 positions match TRBD2. The length of the CDR3 is 15 residues. In germline, CDR1 is SGHVS, CDR2 FNYEAQ. J lost 4 bases, V lost 5 bases, and 6 bases had no gene match. The CDR3 bases are TGTGCCAGCAGCCTCCAGCGGGGGCCCACCGGGGAGCTGTTTTTT. Its translation is CASSLQRGPTGELFF.

CDR3 residues: CASTGTDTGELFF. In nucleotides, the CDR3 is TGTGCTTCGACAGGGACAGACACCGGGGAGCTGTTTTTT. The V call is TRBV6-1, the J call TRBJ2-2; 7 positions agree with TRBD1. Germline V gene lookup returns CDR1 MNHNS and CDR2 SASEGT. The CDR3 extends over 13 amino acids.